This entry describes one T cell receptor beta chain. The data were obtained in a study of blood T cell repertoires in COVID-19. Study-wide context: COVID-19 samples, acute and convalescent, were from the United States, Italy and Spain. The analysed material was cDNA or gDNA that came from T cells, B-cell-depleted T cells, or PBMCs.

Authors' processing steps: Scientists estimated how many nucleated cells there were by amplifying reference gene primers. Generated by immunoSEQ multiplex PCR, the TCRdb table keeps only in-frame clones and is missing some. V and J calls and clone size are copied from that table; D and trimming were computed from the DNA. The sample includes about 270,000 clones, less than 85% of them seen just once. This receptor was identified in a woman aged 18-30 years with acute or convalescent COVID-19. The sequencing sample was made of peripheral blood.

As DNA, the CDR3 is TGTGCCAGCAGTTTAGCCAGGGCCAATCAGCCCCAGCATTTT. Translated: CASSLARANQPQHF. The rearrangement joins TRBV27 to TRBJ1-5; weak D call: TRBD1 (5 bases). Looked up from germline, CDR1 is MNHEY and CDR2 is SMNVEV (reference sequence). Trimming pared 2 bases from V and 3 bases from J, leaving 8 bases between. The CDR3 is 14 residues long.